The rows below give T cell receptor beta chains drawn from one sample of a study of cytomegalovirus exposure and HLA in healthy donors. Generated by immunoSEQ multiplex PCR, the TCRdb table keeps only in-frame clones and is missing some. The repertoire holds about 160,000 clones, approximately 80% seen once, with 2.4% in the top ten. Sequencing was done on a sample of PBMCs. These receptors were obtained from a male donor in good health and CMV-seronegative. Each CDR3 is given with its conserved first and last residue. Fields, in order: clone size, D gene, J gene, V gene, CDR3 protein, CDR3 DNA. D genes are given only for firm matches. Some rows have no size entry. The others give once, few or many, or a class for an expanded clone.

few | - | TRBJ1-5 | TRBV4-1 | CASSQETGAANQPQHF | TGCGCCAGCAGCCAAGAAACGGGTGCGGCCAATCAGCCCCAGCATTTT
- | TRBD2 | TRBJ2-3 | TRBV7-2 | CASSPARGSGADTQYF | TGTGCCAGCAGCCCCGCCCGCGGGAGTGGCGCAGATACGCAGTATTTT
- | - | TRBJ2-3 | TRBV5-1 | CASSFRQDPDTQYF | TGCGCCAGCAGCTTCCGACAGGATCCAGATACGCAGTATTTT
- | TRBD2 | TRBJ2-7 | TRBV4-2 | CASSQQGIAGGPSYEQYF | TGTGCCAGCAGCCAACAGGGAATAGCGGGGGGACCATCCTACGAGCAGTACTTC
- | TRBD1 | TRBJ1-5 | TRBV6-5 | CASSYSRGGGQPQHF | TGTGCCAGCAGTTACTCTCGAGGGGGCGGGCAGCCCCAGCATTTT
- | - | TRBJ2-3 | TRBV6-5 | CASSYGGKLGTDTQYF | TGTGCCAGCAGTTACGGGGGCAAACTCGGCACAGATACGCAGTATTTT
- | TRBD1 | TRBJ1-5 | TRBV15 | CATSGRQGRDQPQHF | TGTGCCACCAGCGGACGACAGGGACGCGATCAGCCCCAGCATTTT
- | - | TRBJ1-6 | TRBV7-9 | CASSLGASSYNSPLHF | TGTGCCAGCAGCTTAGGGGCGAGCTCCTATAATTCACCCCTCCACTTT
- | TRBD1 | TRBJ2-7 | TRBV27 | CASSFRGGTGGFYNTYEQYF | TGTGCCAGCAGTTTTAGGGGAGGGACAGGGGGTTTCTATAATACCTACGAGCAGTACTTC
- | - | TRBJ2-7 | TRBV4-1 | CASSQGTSYEQYF | TGCGCCAGCAGCCAGGGGACAAGCTACGAGCAGTACTTC
- | TRBD2 | TRBJ2-7 | TRBV28 | CASSSLSGGPYEQYF | TGTGCCAGCAGTTCGTTAAGCGGGGGACCCTACGAGCAGTACTTC
- | - | TRBJ1-1 | TRBV19 | CASSYGQKAFF | TGTGCCAGTAGTTATGGACAGAAAGCTTTCTTT
- | - | TRBJ2-2 | TRBV2 | CASSSQGSNTGELFF | TGTGCCAGCAGTTCACAGGGCTCGAACACCGGGGAGCTGTTTTTT
few | - | TRBJ2-7 | TRBV7-9 | CASSLPGILSYEQYF | TGTGCCAGCAGCTTACCAGGTATCTTATCCTACGAGCAGTACTTC
- | - | TRBJ1-1 | TRBV5-1 | CASSLASWGENTEAFF | TGCGCCAGCAGCTTGGCCTCCTGGGGAGAGAACACTGAAGCTTTCTTT
- | - | TRBJ1-1 | TRBV7-3 | CASSLYGQENTEAFF | TGTGCCAGCAGCTTATACGGCCAGGAGAACACTGAAGCTTTCTTT
- | - | TRBJ1-5 | TRBV6-5 | CASSTNNQPQHF | TGTGCCAGCAGCACTAACAATCAGCCCCAGCATTTT
once | - | TRBJ1-5 | TRBV9 | CASSASPRGPQHF | TGTGCCAGCAGCGCTTCCCCAAGAGGACCCCAGCATTTT
- | TRBD2 | TRBJ2-3 | TRBV28 | CASSFSGSPTDTQYF | TGTGCCAGCAGTTTTAGCGGGAGCCCCACAGATACGCAGTATTTT
- | - | TRBJ1-5 | TRBV7-2 | CASSLHGERNQPQHF | TGTGCCAGCAGCTTACACGGGGAAAGAAATCAGCCCCAGCATTTT
- | - | TRBJ1-1 | TRBV12-5 | CASGFFPPGGSNTEAFF | TGTGCTAGTGGTTTCTTCCCCCCGGGAGGGTCAAACACTGAAGCTTTCTTT
- | TRBD2 | TRBJ2-5 | TRBV11-2 | CASSSGLASETQYF | TGTGCCAGCAGCTCGGGACTAGCTTCGGAGACCCAGTACTTC
- | TRBD1 | TRBJ1-5 | TRBV28 | CASNVGTVNQPQHF | TGTGCCAGCAACGTGGGGACAGTCAATCAGCCCCAGCATTTT
once | TRBD1 | TRBJ1-5 | TRBV6-1 | CASRNRGNQPQHF | TGTGCCAGCAGGAACAGGGGAAATCAGCCCCAGCATTTT
- | - | TRBJ2-7 | TRBV9 | CASSVEPSSYEQYF | TGTGCCAGCAGCGTAGAACCCAGCTCCTACGAGCAGTACTTC
- | - | TRBJ1-5 | TRBV4-1 | CASSQGVYSNQPQHF | TGCGCCAGCAGCCAAGGAGTTTATAGCAATCAGCCCCAGCATTTT
- | - | TRBJ2-5 | TRBV6-1 | CASSEARTQQETQYF | TGTGCCAGCAGTGAAGCTCGGACACAACAAGAGACCCAGTACTTC
- | TRBD1 | TRBJ2-7 | TRBV9 | CASSEADRGSYEQYF | TGTGCCAGCAGCGAGGCGGACAGGGGTAGCTACGAGCAGTACTTC
- | - | TRBJ2-1 | TRBV4-2 | CASTDTGGTYNEQFF | TGTGCCAGCACCGATACTGGCGGGACCTACAATGAGCAGTTCTTC
- | - | TRBJ2-3 | TRBV19 | CASSIGRPAATQYF | TGTGCCAGTAGTATTGGGAGGCCGGCGGCTACGCAGTATTTT
- | TRBD2 | TRBJ2-2 | TRBV9 | CASSVSLAGVSGELFF | TGTGCCAGCAGCGTATCTCTAGCGGGGGTCTCCGGGGAGCTGTTTTTT
- | TRBD1 | TRBJ2-2 | TRBV11-1 | CASRPPTGWGPGELFF | TGTGCCAGCAGGCCACCGACAGGGTGGGGGCCCGGGGAGCTGTTTTTT